The rows below give T cell receptor beta chains drawn from one sample of a study of CD8 T cells in Susac syndrome. TCRdb fed the immunoSEQ multiplex PCR reads into MiXCR, producing one record per CDR3 protein. In the table there are around 140,000 distinct CDR3 sequences, 95% of which are singletons. Sequencing used CD4+ T cells from PBMCs. The receptors stem from a human donor with multiple sclerosis. The CDR3 runs from the conserved cysteine through the conserved F or W. The D gene is left open where the match is weak. Some rows have no size entry. The others give once, few or many, or a class for an expanded clone.

v_gene	j_gene	abundance	d_gene	len	CDR3nt	CDR3aa
TRBV30	TRBJ2-1	NA	TRBD1	14	TGTGCCTGGACGCTCCCAGACAGGGTGAATGAGCAGTTCTTC	CAWTLPDRVNEQFF
TRBV24-1	TRBJ1-2	NA	TRBD1	16	TGTGCCACCAGTGACTCAGGACAGGGAGGTAACTATGGCTACACCTTC	CATSDSGQGGNYGYTF
TRBV6-5	TRBJ2-3	NA	TRBD2	16	TGTGCCAGCAGTTTTGGAGCGGGGGGCCGCACAGATACGCAGTATTTT	CASSFGAGGRTDTQYF
TRBV19	TRBJ1-1	NA	NA	11	TGTGCCAGTAGTGCAGGCACTGAAGCTTTCTTT	CASSAGTEAFF
TRBV3-1	TRBJ2-4	NA	NA	17	TGTGCCAGCAGCCAAGGGGGAGCGGGCTTAGCCAAAAACATTCAGTACTTC	CASSQGGAGLAKNIQYF
TRBV24-1	TRBJ1-2	NA	TRBD1	16	TGTGCCACCAGTGAACGGACAGGGGCCGGTCGATATGGCTACACCTTC	CATSERTGAGRYGYTF
TRBV29-1	TRBJ2-3	NA	NA	12	TGCAGCGTTGAACAAAGGGGAGATACGCAGTATTTT	CSVEQRGDTQYF
TRBV6-4	TRBJ2-3	NA	TRBD2	16	TGTGCCAGCAGTGTACAGGCGGGGGGATCCCGGGGGACGCAGTATTTT	CASSVQAGGSRGTQYF
TRBV5-6	TRBJ1-2	NA	NA	13	TGTGCCAGCAGCTCGCAACCAGGGGTCGGCTACACCTTC	CASSSQPGVGYTF
TRBV29-1	TRBJ2-2	NA	TRBD2	15	TGCAGCGTGCGACTAGCGGGAGACCCCACCGGGGAGCTGTTTTTT	CSVRLAGDPTGELFF
TRBV6-4	TRBJ1-2	NA	NA	12	TGTGCCAGCAGTGACTCGGTAGGGTGCTACACCTTC	CASSDSVGCYTF
TRBV6-2/TRBV6-3	TRBJ2-2	NA	NA	16	TGTGCCAGCAGTTACGATAGGGGACCGAACACCGGGGAGCTGTTTTTT	CASSYDRGPNTGELFF
TRBV2	TRBJ2-7	NA	TRBD2	15	TGTGCCAGCAGTGAAGGACTAGCGGGAACCCACGAGCAGTACTTC	CASSEGLAGTHEQYF
TRBV2	TRBJ2-3	NA	NA	14	TGTGCCAGCAGGGACCCCGGGCGCACAGATACGCAGTATTTT	CASRDPGRTDTQYF
TRBV5-4	TRBJ1-2	once	TRBD1	13	TGTGCCAGCAGCTTTCAGGGGGGGTATGGCTACACCTTC	CASSFQGGYGYTF
TRBV12-3/TRBV12-4	TRBJ2-2	NA	NA	15	TGTGCCAGCAGCCGTTCTTCAGTGAACACCGGGGAGCTGTTTTTT	CASSRSSVNTGELFF
TRBV20-1	TRBJ1-2	NA	TRBD1	15	TGCAGTGCTAGGGACAGGGCTCGAGCTAACTATGGCTACACCTTC	CSARDRARANYGYTF
TRBV3-1	TRBJ2-2	NA	TRBD2	18	TGTGCCAGCAGCCCACCTTCGGGGCTAGCGGGCGACACCGGGGAGCTGTTTTTT	CASSPPSGLAGDTGELFF
TRBV28	TRBJ2-1	few	NA	11	TGTGCCAGCAGTACGCGTAATGAGCAGTTCTTC	CASSTRNEQFF
TRBV9	TRBJ2-5	NA	NA	15	TGTGCCAGCAGCGCCAGGGACGAGAAGGAAGAGACCCAGTACTTC	CASSARDEKEETQYF
TRBV20-1	TRBJ1-1	NA	NA	13	TGCAGTGCCGAGGACAGCCAGAACACTGAAGCTTTCTTT	CSAEDSQNTEAFF
TRBV6-5	TRBJ1-2	NA	NA	14	TGTGCCAGCAGTTACGAACGGACCAACTATGGCTACACCTTC	CASSYERTNYGYTF
TRBV12-3/TRBV12-4	TRBJ2-7	NA	NA	15	TGTGCCAGCAGCGCCACGAATGGGATTCCCTACGAGCAGTACTTC	CASSATNGIPYEQYF
TRBV6-2/TRBV6-3	TRBJ1-2	NA	NA	14	TGTGCCAGCAGGAACCCGGGACAACTATATGGCTACACCTTC	CASRNPGQLYGYTF
TRBV18	TRBJ2-5	NA	NA	13	TGTGCCAGCTCACCACAGGGGAAAGAGACCCAGTACTTC	CASSPQGKETQYF
TRBV20-1	TRBJ2-7	NA	TRBD1	13	TGCAGTGCCCGACCGGGACAGCCTTACGAGCAGTACTTC	CSARPGQPYEQYF
TRBV20-1	TRBJ1-1	NA	TRBD1	15	TGCAGTGCTGAGGGACAGGCACACATGAACACTGAAGCTTTCTTT	CSAEGQAHMNTEAFF
TRBV9	TRBJ2-3	NA	NA	11	TGTGCCAGCAGCGCCTGGGATACGCAGTATTTT	CASSAWDTQYF
TRBV15	TRBJ1-2	NA	NA	15	TGTGCCACCAGCAGAGAATTGGCGGCCGACTATGGCTACACCTTC	CATSRELAADYGYTF
TRBV12-3/TRBV12-4	TRBJ2-3	NA	NA	15	TGTGCCAGCAGTTTGATGGGAGTCCAGGTGGCGGCGCAGTATTTT	CASSLMGVQVAAQYF
TRBV2	TRBJ2-7	NA	NA	14	TGTGCCAGCAGTGACGCTAGAGGTAGTGGAGGGCAGTACTTC	CASSDARGSGGQYF